A single sample is the source of the 21 T cell receptor beta chains below, sequenced in a study of Ad26.COV2.S vaccination and SARS-CoV-2 variants. Generated by immunoSEQ multiplex PCR, the TCRdb table keeps only in-frame clones and is missing some. The sample yields about 500,000 clones, 80% to 90% seen once. The treatment denotes: about 20 received Ad26.COV2.S at low or high dose, single or two shots; roughly 5 received placebo; per-sample allocation not given. It was on day 63 after the first vaccine or placebo injection that samples were taken. The specimen was peripheral blood, collected in a trial of Ad26.COV2.S vaccine versus placebo. The receptors here all came from a person between 18 and 60 years old who received the Ad26.COV2.S COVID-19 vaccine or a placebo.

The chain employs TRBV3-1 (or the pseudogene TRBV3-2) and TRBJ1-1; D is possibly TRBD1 (6 bases). The CDR3 has 15 residues. Trimming shortened V by 4 bases and J by 4 bases, and 16 bases separated the two germline ends. Germline V gene lookup returns CDR1 LGHDT and CDR2 YNNKEL (reference sequence). As DNA, the CDR3 is TGTGCCAGCAGCCCCACGGGGGCTGGTGGCACTGAAGCTTTCTTT. It encodes CASSPTGAGGTEAFF.

The J gene is TRBJ2-3, the V gene TRBV24-1; 7 nucleotides align to TRBD1. With V trimmed by 4 bases and J by 2 bases, 8 bases remained unmatched. Germline V CDR1 and CDR2: KGHDR, SFDVKD. This CDR3 comprises 16 residues. The CDR3 is CATSDTGRGSTDTQYF. The CDR3, as DNA: TGTGCCACCAGTGACACGGGCAGGGGGTCCACAGATACGCAGTATTTT.

J is TRBJ2-1 and V is TRBV11-3; 7 nucleotides align to TRBD2. The germline gives CDR1 SGHNT, CDR2 YENEEA. CDR3 length: 19 residues. V lost 5 bases, J lost 2 bases, and 18 bases stayed unmatched. This chain's CDR3 is CASSVGSPGGGRPYNEQFF. The CDR3 region has the DNA TGTGCCAGCAGCGTAGGCTCCCCGGGGGGAGGCCGCCCCTACAATGAGCAGTTCTTC.

V gene TRBV7-9 combines with J gene TRBJ2-7, with 11 positions matching TRBD2. Germline CDR1 is SEHNR and CDR2 is FQNEAQ (reference sequence). V gave up 5 bases and J gave up 7 bases; unmatched junction bases: 16. This CDR3 has 17 residues. The CDR3, as DNA: TGTGCCAGCAGCGATCCGGCCGGGACTAGCGGTCGCGTTGAGCAGTACTTC. The encoded protein is CASSDPAGTSGRVEQYF.

With respect to this clone: Other DNA sequences within the sample encode an identical CDR3. This chain joins TRBV7-9 and TRBJ2-2; 9 bases match TRBD1. CDR3 length equals 14 residues. Germline trimming cut 8 bases from V and 3 bases from J; bases unmatched to any gene: 4. The germline V gene has CDR1 SEHNR and CDR2 FQNEAQ (reference sequence). Written as DNA, the CDR3 is TGTGCCAGCGGGAGGACAGGGGACACCGGGGAGCTGTTTTTT. It yields the protein CASGRTGDTGELFF.

The rearrangement links TRBV4-2 to TRBJ2-1; possibly TRBD2 for D (6 bases). Per the germline V gene, CDR1 is LGHNA and CDR2 is YNFKEQ. The ends were cut back, 1 base at V and 3 bases at J, with 19 bases in the middle. The CDR3 spans 18 residues. In nucleotides, the CDR3 is TGTGCCAGCAGCCAAGTCAGCAGGCGGGACTCCGTCTACAATGAGCAGTTCTTC. Translation gives CASSQVSRRDSVYNEQFF.

The gene calls are TRBV15 and TRBJ2-7, with TRBD1 matching 10 bases. Trimming at V came to 5 bases and at J to 7 bases, leaving 5 bases not matched to a gene. CDR3 size: 13 residues. Germline V gives CDR1 LNHNV, CDR2 YYDKDF (reference sequence). CDR3 residues: CATSLGQGSEQYF. Written as DNA, the CDR3 is TGTGCCACCAGCTTGGGACAGGGGTCTGAGCAGTACTTC.

The V gene is TRBV18, the J gene TRBJ1-1; D is uncertain. From germline, CDR1 is KGHSH and CDR2 LQKENI. Trimming removed 1 base at V and 1 base at J, with 4 bases between. The CDR3 extends over 13 amino acids. The CDR3 protein is CASSPRTNTEAFF. The DNA for the CDR3 is TGTGCCAGCTCACCACGGACGAACACTGAAGCTTTCTTT.

V and J are TRBV12-3 or TRBV12-4 and TRBJ1-6; D unresolved. The CDR3 runs to 13 residues. V gave up 1 base and J gave up 11 bases, with 9 bases separating them. Written as DNA, the CDR3 is TGTGCCAGCAGTTTAGGGGAAATTCCACCCCTCCACTTT. Its translation: CASSLGEIPPLHF.

V usage is TRBV4-1 and J usage is TRBJ1-2; D is perhaps TRBD1 (5 bases). Germline assignment: CDR1 MGHRA and CDR2 YSYEKL. The CDR3 consists of 14 residues. Trimming pared 4 bases from V and 8 bases from J, leaving 17 bases between. The CDR3 coding sequence is TGCGCCAGCAGCCTTCTGACAGTTTTTGGCGGCTACACCTTC. It translates to CASSLLTVFGGYTF.

The V gene is TRBV5-4, the J gene TRBJ2-5; 11 nucleotides agree with TRBD2. Germline V gives CDR1 SGHNT, CDR2 YYREEE (reference sequence). V lost 0 bases to trimming and J lost 3 bases; unmatched junction nucleotides: 4. There are 16 residues in the CDR3. The CDR3 DNA reads TGTGCCAGCAGCTTGGGACTAGCGGGGTTAGAAGAGACCCAGTACTTC. This gives the protein CASSLGLAGLEETQYF.

This clone appeared once. The V and J genes are TRBV9 and TRBJ2-7; no firm D call. The CDR3 runs to 15 residues. Trimming shortened V by 0 bases and J by 0 bases, and 10 bases separated the two germline ends. The germline V gene has CDR1 SGDLS and CDR2 YYNGEE. CDR3 DNA: TGTGCCAGCAGCGTAGGTCCGGATAGCTCCTACGAGCAGTACTTC. Its protein is CASSVGPDSSYEQYF.

The J gene is TRBJ2-2, the V gene TRBV3-1 (or the pseudogene TRBV3-2); 11 bases map to TRBD2. Trimming took 4 bases from V and 9 from J; bases not matched to a gene: 19. This CDR3 spans 19 amino acids. The V gene's germline CDR1 is LGHDT and CDR2 YNNKEL (reference sequence). Here the CDR3 DNA reads TGTGCCAGCAGCCCCCGTCGGCGGGTAGCGGGGGGGCGGAGCCGGGAGCTGTTTTTT. Translating gives CASSPRRRVAGGRSRELFF.

The chain joins TRBV30 to TRBJ2-7; D remains ambiguous. Per germline, CDR1 GTSNPN and CDR2 SVGIG (reference sequence). The CDR3 covers 15 residues. V was clipped by 2 bases and J by 4 bases, with 18 bases between them. CDR3 amino acids: CAWSPNADPVYEQYF. The CDR3, as DNA: TGTGCCTGGAGTCCAAACGCGGACCCTGTGTACGAGCAGTACTTC.

V is TRBV7-3 and J is TRBJ2-1, with TRBD1 as a possible D gene (7 bases). This CDR3 is 16 amino acids long. V was clipped by 5 bases and J by 3 bases, with 17 bases between them. Germline CDR1 SGHTA, CDR2 FQGTGA. CDR3 residues: CASSLGGTVNYNEQFF. In DNA, the CDR3 is TGTGCCAGCAGCCTCGGCGGGACAGTCAACTACAATGAGCAGTTCTTC.

This clone came up once. The rearrangement links TRBV28 to TRBJ2-5; D not certain. Trimming left V 1 base short and J 2 bases short, with 17 bases between. CDR1 is MDHEN, CDR2 SYDVKM, per germline. The CDR3 covers 17 residues. CDR3 in amino acids: CASSLYNGPASQETQYF. DNA for the CDR3: TGTGCCAGCAGTTTATATAACGGGCCGGCGTCTCAAGAGACCCAGTACTTC.

The chain carries TRBV19 and TRBJ2-1; 9 nucleotides match TRBD2. This CDR3 is built from 16 residues. Trimming took 5 bases from V and 0 from J; bases not matched to a gene: 5. CDR1 is LNHDA, CDR2 SQIVND, per germline (reference sequence). The CDR3 here is CASSLLAGSSYNEQFF. CDR3 DNA sequence: TGTGCCAGTAGTCTCCTAGCGGGAAGCTCCTACAATGAGCAGTTCTTC.

This clone was seen just once. The sample holds other DNA sequences that translate to the same CDR3. V is TRBV7-9 and J is TRBJ2-3; unclear D gene. The CDR3 is 13 residues long. Germline V gene sequence: CDR1 SEHNR, CDR2 FQNEAQ (reference sequence). V lost 3 bases, J lost 0 bases, and 4 bases lay in between. This CDR3 is CASSFFSTDTQYF. The CDR3 DNA reads as TGTGCCAGCAGCTTCTTCAGCACAGATACGCAGTATTTT.

V usage is TRBV10-3 and J usage is TRBJ2-1, with 7 positions matching TRBD2. Germline lookup yields CDR1 ENHRY and CDR2 SYGVKD. Trimming at V came to 5 bases and at J to 2 bases, leaving 3 bases not matched to a gene. This CDR3 comprises 14 residues. CDR3 DNA: TGTGCCATCAGTCGGGACTACGCCTACAATGAGCAGTTCTTC. Translation gives CAISRDYAYNEQFF.

The gene calls are TRBV30 and TRBJ1-2; D ambiguous. There are 13 residues in the CDR3. CDR1 is GTSNPN and CDR2 is SVGIG in the germline V gene (reference sequence). Trimming stripped 2 bases from V and 7 bases from J, with 14 bases between. CDR3 nucleotides: TGTGCCTGGAGTATTACGGCCCCCGTTGGCTACACCTTC. This gives the protein CAWSITAPVGYTF.

Note on this clone: One junction end does not reproduce the germline sequence, and a read error may be involved. The rearrangement joins TRBV7-9 to TRBJ2-7, with TRBD1 matching 9 bases. The CDR3 covers 13 residues. The germline V gene encodes CDR1 SEHNR and CDR2 FQNEAQ (reference sequence). This CDR3 is CASSLQGRDRVVF. CDR3 sequence (DNA): TGTGCCAGCAGCTTACAGGGACGGGACAGGGTCGTCTTC.